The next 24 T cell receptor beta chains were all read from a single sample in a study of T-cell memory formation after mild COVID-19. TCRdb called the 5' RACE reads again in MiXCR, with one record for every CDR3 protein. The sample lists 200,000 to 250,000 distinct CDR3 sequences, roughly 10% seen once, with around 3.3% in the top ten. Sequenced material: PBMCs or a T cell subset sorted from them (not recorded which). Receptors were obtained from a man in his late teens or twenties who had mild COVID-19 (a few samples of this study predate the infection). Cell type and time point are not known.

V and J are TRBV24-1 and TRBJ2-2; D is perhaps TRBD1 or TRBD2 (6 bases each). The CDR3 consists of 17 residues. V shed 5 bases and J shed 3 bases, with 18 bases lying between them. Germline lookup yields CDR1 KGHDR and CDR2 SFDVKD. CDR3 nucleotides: TGTGCCACCAGTGGCCCGGCCGGGGGCCTATACACCGGGGAGCTGTTTTTT. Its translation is CATSGPAGGLYTGELFF.

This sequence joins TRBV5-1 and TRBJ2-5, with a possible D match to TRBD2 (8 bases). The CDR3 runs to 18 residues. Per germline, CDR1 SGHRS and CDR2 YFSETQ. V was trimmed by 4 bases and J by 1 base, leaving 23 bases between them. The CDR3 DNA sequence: TGCGCCAGCAGCCCACCCCAGGGGGGTAGCGGGGTCCAAGAGACCCAGTACTTC. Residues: CASSPPQGGSGVQETQYF.

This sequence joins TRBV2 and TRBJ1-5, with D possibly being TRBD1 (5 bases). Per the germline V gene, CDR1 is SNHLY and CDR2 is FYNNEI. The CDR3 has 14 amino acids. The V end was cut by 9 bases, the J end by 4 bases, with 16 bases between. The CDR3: CASDGQGLNQPQHF. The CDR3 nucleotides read TGTGCCAGTGATGGGCAGGGCCTTAATCAGCCCCAGCATTTT.

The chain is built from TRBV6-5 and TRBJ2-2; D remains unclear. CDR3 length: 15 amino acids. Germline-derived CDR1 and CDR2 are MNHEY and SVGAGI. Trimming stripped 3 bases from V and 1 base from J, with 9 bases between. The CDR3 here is CASSYGTENTGELFF. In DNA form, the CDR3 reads TGTGCCAGCAGTTATGGAACGGAGAACACCGGGGAGCTGTTTTTT.

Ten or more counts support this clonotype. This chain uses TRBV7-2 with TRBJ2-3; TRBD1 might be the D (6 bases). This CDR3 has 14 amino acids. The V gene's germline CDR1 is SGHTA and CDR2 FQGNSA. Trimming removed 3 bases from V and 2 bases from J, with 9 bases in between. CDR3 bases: TGTGCCAGCAGCTTTGACAGGTTCACAGATACGCAGTATTTT. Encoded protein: CASSFDRFTDTQYF.

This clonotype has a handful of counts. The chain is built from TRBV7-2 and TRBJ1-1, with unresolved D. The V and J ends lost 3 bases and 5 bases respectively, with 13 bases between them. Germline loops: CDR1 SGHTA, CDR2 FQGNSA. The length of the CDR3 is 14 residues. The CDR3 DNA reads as TGTGCCAGCAGCTTCCGATCCCCGGGGACTGAAGCTTTCTTT. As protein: CASSFRSPGTEAFF.

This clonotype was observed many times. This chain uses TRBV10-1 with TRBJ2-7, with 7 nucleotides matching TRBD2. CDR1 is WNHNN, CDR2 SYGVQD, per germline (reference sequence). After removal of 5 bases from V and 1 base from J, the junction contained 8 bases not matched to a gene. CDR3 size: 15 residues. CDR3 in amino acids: CASSNSASGSYEQYF. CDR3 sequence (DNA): TGCGCCAGCAGTAACTCGGCTAGCGGATCCTACGAGCAGTACTTC.

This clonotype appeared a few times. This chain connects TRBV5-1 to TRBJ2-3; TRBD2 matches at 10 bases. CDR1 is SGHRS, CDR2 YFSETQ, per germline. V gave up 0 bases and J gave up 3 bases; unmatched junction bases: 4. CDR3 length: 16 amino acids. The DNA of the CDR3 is TGCGCCAGCAGCTTGGAAGTAGCGGGGGGTACAGATACGCAGTATTTT. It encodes CASSLEVAGGTDTQYF.

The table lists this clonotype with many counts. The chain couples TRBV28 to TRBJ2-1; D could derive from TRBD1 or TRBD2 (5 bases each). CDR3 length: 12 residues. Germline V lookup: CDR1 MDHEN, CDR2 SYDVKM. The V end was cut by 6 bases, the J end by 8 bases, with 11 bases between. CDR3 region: CASRRRDDEQFF. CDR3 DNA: TGTGCCAGCAGGCGCCGGGACGATGAGCAGTTCTTC. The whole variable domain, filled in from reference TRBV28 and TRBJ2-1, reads DVKVTQSSRYLVKRTGEKVFLECVQDMDHENMFWYRQDPGLGLRLIYFSYDVKMKEKGDIPEGYSVSREKKERFSLILESASTNQTSMYLCASRRRDDEQFFGPGTRLTVL.

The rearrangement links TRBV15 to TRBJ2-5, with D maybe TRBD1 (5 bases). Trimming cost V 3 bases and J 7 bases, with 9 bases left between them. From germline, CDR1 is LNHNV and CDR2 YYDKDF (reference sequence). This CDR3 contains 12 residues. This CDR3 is CATSSETGTQYF. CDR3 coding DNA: TGTGCCACCAGCAGTGAAACAGGGACCCAGTACTTC. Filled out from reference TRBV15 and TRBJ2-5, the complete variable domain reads DAMVIQNPRYQVTQFGKPVTLSCSQTLNHNVMYWYQQKSSQAPKLLFHYYDKDFNNEADTPDNFQSRRPNTSFCFLDIRSPGLGDTAMYLCATSSETGTQYFGPGTRLLVL.

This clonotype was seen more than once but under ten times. The CDR3 DNA reads as TGTGCCAGCCCAACAGGCATGAACACTGAAGCTTTCTTT. Protein product: CASPTGMNTEAFF. The gene calls are TRBV2 and TRBJ1-1; D perhaps matches TRBD1 (5 bases). Germline lookup yields CDR1 SNHLY and CDR2 FYNNEI. Trimming pared 8 bases from V and 0 bases from J, leaving 10 bases between. This CDR3 spans 13 amino acids.

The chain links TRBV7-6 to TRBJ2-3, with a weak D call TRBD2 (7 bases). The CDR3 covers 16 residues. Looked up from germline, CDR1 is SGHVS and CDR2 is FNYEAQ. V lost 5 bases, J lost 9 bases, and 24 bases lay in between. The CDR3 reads CASSLGQGGVGGTQYF. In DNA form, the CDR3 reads TGTGCCAGCAGCCTAGGCCAAGGGGGGGTAGGAGGGACGCAGTATTTT.

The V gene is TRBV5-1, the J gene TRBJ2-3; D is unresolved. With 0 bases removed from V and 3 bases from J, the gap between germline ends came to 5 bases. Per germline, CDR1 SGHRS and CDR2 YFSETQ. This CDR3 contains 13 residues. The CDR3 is CASSLVQTDTQYF. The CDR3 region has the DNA TGCGCCAGCAGCTTGGTACAGACAGATACGCAGTATTTT.

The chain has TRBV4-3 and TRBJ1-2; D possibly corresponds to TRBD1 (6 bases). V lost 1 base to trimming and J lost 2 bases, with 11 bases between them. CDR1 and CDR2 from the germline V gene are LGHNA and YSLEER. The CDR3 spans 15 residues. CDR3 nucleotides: TGCGCCAGCAGCCAAGGAACAGGGATAAACTATGGCTACACCTTC. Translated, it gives CASSQGTGINYGYTF.

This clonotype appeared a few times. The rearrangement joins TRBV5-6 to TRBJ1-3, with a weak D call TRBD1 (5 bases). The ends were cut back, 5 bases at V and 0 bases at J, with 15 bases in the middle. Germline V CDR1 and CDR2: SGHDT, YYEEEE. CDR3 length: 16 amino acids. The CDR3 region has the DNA TGTGCCAGCAGGAGGGGAGAGGGCCTCTCTGGAAACACCATATATTTT. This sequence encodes CASRRGEGLSGNTIYF.

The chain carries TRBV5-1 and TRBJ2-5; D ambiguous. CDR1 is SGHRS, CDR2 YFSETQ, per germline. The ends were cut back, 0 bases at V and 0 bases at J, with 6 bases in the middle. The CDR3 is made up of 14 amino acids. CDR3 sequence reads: CASSLGSNQETQYF. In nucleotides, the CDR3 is TGCGCCAGCAGCTTGGGGTCGAACCAAGAGACCCAGTACTTC. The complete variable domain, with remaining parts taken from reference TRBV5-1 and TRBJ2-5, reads KAGVTQTPRYLIKTRGQQVTLSCSPISGHRSVSWYQQTPGQGLQFLFEYFSETQRNKGNFPGRFSGRQFSNSRSEMNVSTLELGDSALYLCASSLGSNQETQYFGPGTRLLVL.

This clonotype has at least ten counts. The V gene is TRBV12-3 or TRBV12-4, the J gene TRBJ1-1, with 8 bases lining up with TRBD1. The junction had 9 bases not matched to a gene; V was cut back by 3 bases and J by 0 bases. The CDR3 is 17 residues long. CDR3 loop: CASSFRGRGLVNTEAFF. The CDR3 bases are TGTGCCAGCAGTTTCAGGGGGCGGGGTCTTGTGAACACTGAAGCTTTCTTT.

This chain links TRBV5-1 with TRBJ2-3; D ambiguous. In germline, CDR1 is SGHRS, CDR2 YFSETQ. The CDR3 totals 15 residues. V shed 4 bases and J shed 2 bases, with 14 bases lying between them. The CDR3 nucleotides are TGCGCCAGCAGCCCATCTGGCCAAGACACAGATACGCAGTATTTT. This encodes CASSPSGQDTDTQYF.

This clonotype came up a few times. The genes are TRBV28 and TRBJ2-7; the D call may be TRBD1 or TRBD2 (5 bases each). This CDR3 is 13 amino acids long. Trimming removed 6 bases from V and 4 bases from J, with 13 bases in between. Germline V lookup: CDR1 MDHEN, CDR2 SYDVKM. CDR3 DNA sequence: TGTGCCAGCAGGGGGACGGGACCTTACGAGCAGTACGTC. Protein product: CASRGTGPYEQYV.

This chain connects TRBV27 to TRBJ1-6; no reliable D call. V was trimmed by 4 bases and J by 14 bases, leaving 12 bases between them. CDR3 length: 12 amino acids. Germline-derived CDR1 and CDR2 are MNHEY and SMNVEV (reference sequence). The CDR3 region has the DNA TGTGCCAGCAGTTCCCAGGACTTAGCCCTCCACTTT. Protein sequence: CASSSQDLALHF.

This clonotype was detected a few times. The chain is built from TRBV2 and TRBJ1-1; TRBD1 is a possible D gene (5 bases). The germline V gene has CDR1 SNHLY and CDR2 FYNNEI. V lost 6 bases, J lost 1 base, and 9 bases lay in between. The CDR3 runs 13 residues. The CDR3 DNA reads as TGTGCCAGCAGGCCGGACACGAACACTGAAGCTTTCTTT. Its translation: CASRPDTNTEAFF.

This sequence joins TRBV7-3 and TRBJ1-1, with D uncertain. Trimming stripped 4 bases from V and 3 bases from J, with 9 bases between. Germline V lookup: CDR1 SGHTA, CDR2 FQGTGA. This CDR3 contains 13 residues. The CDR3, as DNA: TGTGCCAGCAGCTGGACTACCGACACTGAAGCTTTCTTT. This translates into CASSWTTDTEAFF.

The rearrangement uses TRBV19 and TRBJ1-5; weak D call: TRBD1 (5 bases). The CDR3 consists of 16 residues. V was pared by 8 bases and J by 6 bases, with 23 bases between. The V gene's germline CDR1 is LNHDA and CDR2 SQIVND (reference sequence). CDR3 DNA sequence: TGTGCCAGTGACAGCCGCTACGACAGAGAAACTCAGCCCCAGCATTTT. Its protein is CASDSRYDRETQPQHF.

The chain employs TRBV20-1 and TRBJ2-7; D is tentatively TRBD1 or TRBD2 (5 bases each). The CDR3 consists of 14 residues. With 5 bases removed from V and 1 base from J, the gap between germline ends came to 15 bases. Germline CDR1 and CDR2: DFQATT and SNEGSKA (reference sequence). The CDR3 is CSAGGSLPSYEQYF. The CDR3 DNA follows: TGCAGTGCTGGGGGAAGCCTACCATCCTACGAGCAGTACTTC.